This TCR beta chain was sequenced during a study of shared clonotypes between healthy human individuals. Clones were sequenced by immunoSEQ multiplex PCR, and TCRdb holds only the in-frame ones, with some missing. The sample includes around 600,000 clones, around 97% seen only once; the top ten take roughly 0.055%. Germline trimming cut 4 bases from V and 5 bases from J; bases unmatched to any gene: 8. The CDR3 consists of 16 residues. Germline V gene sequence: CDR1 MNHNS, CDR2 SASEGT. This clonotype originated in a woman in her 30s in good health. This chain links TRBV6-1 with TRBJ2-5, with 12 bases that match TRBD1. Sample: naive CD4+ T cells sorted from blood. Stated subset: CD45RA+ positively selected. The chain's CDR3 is CASSAGTGGAWETQYF. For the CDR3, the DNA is TGTGCCAGCAGTGCAGGGACAGGGGGCGCATGGGAGACCCAGTACTTC.